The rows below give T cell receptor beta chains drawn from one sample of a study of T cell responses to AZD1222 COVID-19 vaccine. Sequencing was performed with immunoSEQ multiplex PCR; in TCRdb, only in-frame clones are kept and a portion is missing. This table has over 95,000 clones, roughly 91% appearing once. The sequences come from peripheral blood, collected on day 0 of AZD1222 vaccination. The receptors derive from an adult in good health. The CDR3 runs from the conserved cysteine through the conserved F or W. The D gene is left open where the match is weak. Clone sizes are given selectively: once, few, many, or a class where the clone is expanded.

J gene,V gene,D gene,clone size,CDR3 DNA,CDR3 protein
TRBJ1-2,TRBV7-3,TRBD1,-,TGTGCCAGCAGCCCCCAGGGGGGCCTCAACTATGGCTACACCTTC,CASSPQGGLNYGYTF
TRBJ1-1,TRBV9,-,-,TGTGCCAGCAGCGTAGGTCCAATGAACACTGAAGCTTTCTTT,CASSVGPMNTEAFF
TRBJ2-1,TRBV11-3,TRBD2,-,TGTGCCAGCAGCTTAGAGCTAGCGGAGTACAATGAGCAGTTCTTC,CASSLELAEYNEQFF
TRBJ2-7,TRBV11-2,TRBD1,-,TGTGCCAGCAGCTTAGCATCAGGGGGCACCTACGAGCAGTACTTC,CASSLASGGTYEQYF
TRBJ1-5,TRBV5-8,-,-,TGTGCCAGCAGCTTGAGCGGTCAGCCCCAGCATTTT,CASSLSGQPQHF
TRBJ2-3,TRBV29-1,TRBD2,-,TGCAGCGCCCAAAAGGGAGGGACTAGCGGTCGGGCGCAGTATTTT,CSAQKGGTSGRAQYF
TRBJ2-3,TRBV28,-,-,TGTGCCAGCAGTTCGGCTGGCCGCGCCACAGATACGCAGTATTTT,CASSSAGRATDTQYF
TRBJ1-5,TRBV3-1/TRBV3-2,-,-,TGTGCCAGCAGCCAAGGGCAGGGGCGAAATCAGCCCCAGCATTTT,CASSQGQGRNQPQHF
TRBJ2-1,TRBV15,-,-,TGTGCCACCAGGGGCGGGGCGGGTGCATACAATGAGCAGTTCTTC,CATRGGAGAYNEQFF
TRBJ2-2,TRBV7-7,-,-,TGTGCTAGCAGCCAGGGAGTTAGAACCGGGGAGCTGTTTTTT,CASSQGVRTGELFF
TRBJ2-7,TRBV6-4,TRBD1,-,TGTGCCAGCAGTGTAGGGGGCGCCCCAACCTACGAGCAGTACTTC,CASSVGGAPTYEQYF
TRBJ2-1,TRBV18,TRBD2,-,TGTGCCAGCTCACCGACTAGCGGATCCGCCTACAATGAGCAGTTCTTC,CASSPTSGSAYNEQFF
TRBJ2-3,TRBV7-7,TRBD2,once,TGTGCTAGCAGCCCGCGGGGGGGTGACCCGACAGATACGCAGTATTTT,CASSPRGGDPTDTQYF
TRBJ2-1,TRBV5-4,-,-,TGTGCCAGCAGCTTTTCCGGCGCTTCCTACAATGAGCAGTTCTTC,CASSFSGASYNEQFF
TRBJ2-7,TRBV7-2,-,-,TGTGCCAGCAGCTTAAATCCGGGAGTCTCCTACGAGCAGTACTTC,CASSLNPGVSYEQYF
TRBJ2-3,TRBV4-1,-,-,TGCGCCAGCAGCCAAAGACAGGGACTGGATACGCAGTATTTT,CASSQRQGLDTQYF
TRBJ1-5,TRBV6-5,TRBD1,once,TGTGCCAGCATTACGGACAGGGGGCCTCAGCCCCAGCATTTT,CASITDRGPQPQHF
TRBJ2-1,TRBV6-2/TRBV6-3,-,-,TGTGCCAGCAGTCAAGGACTGGTCTCCTACAATGAGCAGTTCTTC,CASSQGLVSYNEQFF
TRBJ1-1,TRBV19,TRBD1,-,TGTGCCAGTAGGCCCACAGGGGACACTGAAGCTTTCTTT,CASRPTGDTEAFF
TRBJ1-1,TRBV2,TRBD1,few,TGTGCCTCCAGGGGGGGCTGGGGCACTGAAGCTTTCTTT,CASRGGWGTEAFF
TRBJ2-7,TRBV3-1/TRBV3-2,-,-,TGTGCCAGCAGCGAATGGGGGAACCCATCTTCGCAACAGTACTTC,CASSEWGNPSSQQYF
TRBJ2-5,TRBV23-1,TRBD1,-,TGCGCCAGCAGCCATTTATCGGACAGGGAGGAGGAGACCCAGTACTTC,CASSHLSDREEETQYF
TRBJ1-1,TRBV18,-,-,TGTGCCAGCTCACCACCCAGTTCGGAAGAAGCTTTCTTT,CASSPPSSEEAFF
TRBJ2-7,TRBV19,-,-,TGTGCCAGTAGCCCCCGGACGGAGCGCTACGAGCAGTACTTC,CASSPRTERYEQYF
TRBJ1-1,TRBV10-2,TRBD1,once,TGCGCCAGCAGTGAGGACAGGGGCAGTCTGAACACTGAAGCTTTCTTT,CASSEDRGSLNTEAFF
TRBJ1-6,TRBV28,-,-,TGTGCCAGCAGTTTTGAGCAGGGTAATCGTTCACCCCTCCACTTT,CASSFEQGNRSPLHF
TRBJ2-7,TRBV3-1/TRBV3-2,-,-,TGTGCCAGCAGCCCCAGGGCGGGGTGGTTGGCGTACTACGAGCAGTACTTC,CASSPRAGWLAYYEQYF
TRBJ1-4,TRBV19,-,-,TGTGCCAGTAGTATCGGGGCGAGTGAAAAACTGTTTTTT,CASSIGASEKLFF
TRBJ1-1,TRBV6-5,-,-,TGTGCCAGCAGTTACCTTGCAAACACTGAAGCTTTCTTT,CASSYLANTEAFF
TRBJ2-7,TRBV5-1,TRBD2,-,TGCGCCAGCAGCTTGATAGGGCGGGAGCTATACGAGCAGTACTTC,CASSLIGRELYEQYF
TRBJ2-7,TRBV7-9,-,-,TGTGCCAGCAGCCCGGTTGGCAGGGGCGCATCCTACGAGCAGTACTTC,CASSPVGRGASYEQYF
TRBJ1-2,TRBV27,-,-,TGTGCCAGCAGTTTATCGAGGGGGGACATCCGTAACTATGGCTACACCTTC,CASSLSRGDIRNYGYTF
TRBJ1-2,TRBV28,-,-,TGTGCCAGCAGTTTCCCCTCACGAGCTTCCAGAACTTATGGCTACACCTTC,CASSFPSRASRTYGYTF
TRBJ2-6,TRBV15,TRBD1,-,TGTGCCACCAGCCGACAGGGGGGACTCTCTGGGGCCAACGTCCTGACTTTC,CATSRQGGLSGANVLTF
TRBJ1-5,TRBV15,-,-,TGTGCCACCAGCAGAGATCAGCCACTTGGAAATCAGCCCCAGCATTTT,CATSRDQPLGNQPQHF
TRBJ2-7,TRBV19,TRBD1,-,TGTGCCAGTAGTAATCGACAGGGGTCGATATACGAGCAGTACTTC,CASSNRQGSIYEQYF
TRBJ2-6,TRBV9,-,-,TGTGCCAGCAGCCCGCTCTCTGGGGCCAACGTCCTGACTTTC,CASSPLSGANVLTF
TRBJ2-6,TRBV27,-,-,TGTGCCAGCAGGCCACGGGGATCAGGGCCCCCTGGGGCCAACGTCCTGACTTTC,CASRPRGSGPPGANVLTF
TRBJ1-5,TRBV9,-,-,TGTGCCAGCAGCGAGGGGCCTCAAGGGGGCAATCAGCCCCAGCATTTT,CASSEGPQGGNQPQHF
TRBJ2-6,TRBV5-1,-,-,TGCGCCAGCAGCTTGGTAGGGGTTTCCGGGGCCAACGTCCTGACTTTC,CASSLVGVSGANVLTF
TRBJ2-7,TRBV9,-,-,TGTGCCAGCAGCGAGGCCGGGAAGGGGTCGTACGAGCAGTACTTC,CASSEAGKGSYEQYF
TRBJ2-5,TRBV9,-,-,TGTGCCAGCAGCGTAGGGTGGGGCAGGGAAGAGACCCAGTACTTC,CASSVGWGREETQYF
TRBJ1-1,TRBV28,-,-,TGTGCCAGCAGTTTATGGGGGGGAATGAACACTGAAGCTTTCTTT,CASSLWGGMNTEAFF
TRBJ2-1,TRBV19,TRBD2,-,TGTGCCAGTAGTATAGGTGGCCTAGCGGGGGAGAATGAGCAGTTCTTC,CASSIGGLAGENEQFF
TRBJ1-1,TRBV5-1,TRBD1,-,TGCGCCAGCAGCACGGGACAGGGGAACACTGAAGCTTTCTTT,CASSTGQGNTEAFF
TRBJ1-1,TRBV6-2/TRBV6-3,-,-,TGTGCCAGCAGTTACGCCCCGACCCCGAACACTGAAGCTTTCTTT,CASSYAPTPNTEAFF
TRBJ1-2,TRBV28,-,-,TGTGCCACGAGCGGCTACACCTTC,CATSGYTF
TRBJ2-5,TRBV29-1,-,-,TGCAGCGTTTCCGATGGGGTGGAGACCCAGTACTTC,CSVSDGVETQYF
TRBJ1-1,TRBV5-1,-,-,TGCGCCAGCAGCTTGCAGGGTTTGAGCACTGAAGCTTTCTTT,CASSLQGLSTEAFF
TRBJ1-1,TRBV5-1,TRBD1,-,TGCGCCAGCCGATGGGGGACAGGGGTAACTGAAGCTTTCTTT,CASRWGTGVTEAFF
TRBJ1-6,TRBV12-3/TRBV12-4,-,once,TGTGCCAGCAGTTTTTTCGGGGGTTCACCCCTCCACTTT,CASSFFGGSPLHF
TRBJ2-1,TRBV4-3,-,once,TGCGCCAGCAGCCACGACACTTACAATGAGCAGTTCTTC,CASSHDTYNEQFF
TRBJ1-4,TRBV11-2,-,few,TGTGCCAGCAGCTTAGGTCAGAGAAATGAAAAACTGTTTTTT,CASSLGQRNEKLFF
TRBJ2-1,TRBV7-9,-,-,TGTGCCAGCAGCTTAGGATCTAGTACCGATGAGCAGTTCTTC,CASSLGSSTDEQFF
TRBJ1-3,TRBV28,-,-,TGTGCGACAAGGGGGTACTCTGGAAACACCATATATTTT,CATRGYSGNTIYF